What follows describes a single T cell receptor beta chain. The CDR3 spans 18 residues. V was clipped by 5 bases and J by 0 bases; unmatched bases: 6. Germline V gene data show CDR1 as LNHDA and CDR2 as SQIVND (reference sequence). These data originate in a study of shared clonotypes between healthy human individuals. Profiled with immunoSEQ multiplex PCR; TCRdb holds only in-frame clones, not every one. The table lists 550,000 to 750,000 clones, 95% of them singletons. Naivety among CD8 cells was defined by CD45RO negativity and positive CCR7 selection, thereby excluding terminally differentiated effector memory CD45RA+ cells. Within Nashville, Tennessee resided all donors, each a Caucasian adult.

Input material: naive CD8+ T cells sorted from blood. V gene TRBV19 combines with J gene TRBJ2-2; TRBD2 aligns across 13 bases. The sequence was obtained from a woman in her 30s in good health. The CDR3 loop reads CASSAGLAGAPNTGELFF. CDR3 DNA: TGTGCCAGTAGTGCCGGACTAGCGGGAGCGCCGAACACCGGGGAGCTGTTTTTT.